What follows is one T cell receptor (beta chain) and its context. Its target is not known. The data were produced by immunoSEQ multiplex PCR, yet TCRdb's version contains in-frame clones alone and is incomplete. Of 75,000 to 95,000 clones detected, about 89% appear once; the ten largest clones hold approximately 2.6%. This sample was included in a study of identifying expanded T cells in peripheral blood. General study findings and limits: Approximately 1.2 clones differed between technical replicates, versus about 15 and 19 over time. Two-week clone count variance significantly increased as total template count grew.

Collection occurred without any documented infections or immune events in donors. The CDR3 spans 13 residues. CDR1 is KGHSH and CDR2 is LQKENI in the germline V gene. V was cut by 5 bases and J by 4 bases, with 11 bases left in between. The TCR was taken from a person between 18 and 75 years old in good health. This chain joins TRBV18 and TRBJ1-2; D is perhaps TRBD1 (5 bases). Sequencing input: blood. For the CDR3, the DNA is TGTGCCAGCTCATCGACAGATAGCTATGGCTACACCTTC. Translation: CASSSTDSYGYTF. Full variable domain (rest looked up from reference TRBV18 and TRBJ1-2): NAGVMQNPRHLVRRRGQEARLRCSPMKGHSHVYWYRQLPEEGLKFMVYLQKENIIDESGMPKERFSAEFPKEGPSILRIQQVVRGDSAAYFCASSSTDSYGYTFGSGTRLTVV.